The clone carrying this T cell receptor beta chain was recorded many times. Amplified TCR beta CDR3 regions derived from RNA transcripts. First-round RT-PCR with HTBI primers amplified the TCR CDR3 region. One entry per CDR3 protein, called by TCRdb with MiXCR from the multiplex PCR reads. The data contain about 270,000 distinct CDR3 sequences, around 15% of them singletons. These data originate in a study of T cells in Graves' hyperthyroidism and ophthalmopathy. This CDR3 contains 14 residues. Germline values: CDR1 SGHVS, CDR2 FQNEAQ. V lost 3 bases to trimming and J lost 2 bases, with 8 bases between them.

The clonotype comes from a woman aged 50 to 60 with Graves' hyperthyroidism that later progressed to Graves' ophthalmopathy. The V and J genes are TRBV7-8 and TRBJ1-5, with D hard to call. Sequences were obtained from blood. The CDR3 DNA reads TGTGCCAGCAGCTTTCGTTGGGGCAATCAGCCCCAGCATTTT. Amino acid sequence: CASSFRWGNQPQHF.